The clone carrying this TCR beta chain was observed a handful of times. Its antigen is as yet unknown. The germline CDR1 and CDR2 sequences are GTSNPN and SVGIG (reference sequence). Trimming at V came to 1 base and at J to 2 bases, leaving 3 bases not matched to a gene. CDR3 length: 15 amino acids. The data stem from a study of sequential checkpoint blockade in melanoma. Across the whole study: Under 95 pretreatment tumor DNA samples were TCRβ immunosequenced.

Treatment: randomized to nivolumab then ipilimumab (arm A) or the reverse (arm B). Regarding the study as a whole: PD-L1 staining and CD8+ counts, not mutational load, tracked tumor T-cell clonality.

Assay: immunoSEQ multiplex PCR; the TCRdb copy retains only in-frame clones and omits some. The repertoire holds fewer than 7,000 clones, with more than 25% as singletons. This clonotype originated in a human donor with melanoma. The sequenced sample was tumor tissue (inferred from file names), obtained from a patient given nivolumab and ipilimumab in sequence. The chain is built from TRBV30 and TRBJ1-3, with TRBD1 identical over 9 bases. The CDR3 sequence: CAWSGGTGTGNTIYF. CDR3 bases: TGTGCCTGGAGTGGTGGGACAGGGACTGGAAACACCATATATTTT.